These 26 T cell receptor beta chains were all obtained from the same sample, sequenced in a study of blood T cell repertoires in COVID-19. Only in-frame clones appear in the TCRdb table, and some are missing; sequencing was by immunoSEQ multiplex PCR. The sample includes 200,000 to 250,000 clones, approximately 84% of them seen just once. Sequencing used peripheral blood. Source of these receptors: a man aged 45-65 years who had recovered from COVID-19.

This clone was found once. The chain carries TRBV28 and TRBJ2-7; perhaps TRBD2 as D (6 bases). The length of the CDR3 is 11 residues. Germline V CDR1 and CDR2: MDHEN, SYDVKM. CDR3 protein: CAVRELNEQYF. The CDR3 nucleotides are TGTGCTGTACGGGAGTTGAACGAGCAGTACTTC.

The chain carries TRBV19 and TRBJ2-4; D call uncertain. There are 16 residues in the CDR3. V lost 4 bases to trimming and J lost 1 base, with 14 bases between them. The germline gives CDR1 LNHDA, CDR2 SQIVND (reference sequence). The CDR3 sequence: CASSTPSRGAKNIQYF. CDR3 nucleotide sequence: TGTGCCAGTAGTACCCCCTCGCGAGGCGCCAAAAACATTCAGTACTTC. Combining the CDR3 with reference TRBV19 and TRBJ2-4 gives the whole variable domain DGGITQSPKYLFRKEGQNVTLSCEQNLNHDAMYWYRQDPGQGLRLIYYSQIVNDFQKGDIAEGYSVSREKKESFPLTVTSAQKNPTAFYLCASSTPSRGAKNIQYFGAGTRLSVL.

This clone was seen only a few times. This rearrangement joins TRBV6-5 to TRBJ1-6, with D maybe TRBD1 (6 bases). The CDR3 covers 14 residues. Trimming left V 6 bases short and J 10 bases short, with 16 bases between. The germline CDR1 and CDR2 sequences are MNHEY and SVGAGI. CDR3 loop: CASRRNRERSPLHF. For the CDR3, the DNA is TGTGCCAGCAGGCGGAACAGGGAACGGTCACCCCTCCACTTT.

CDR3 DNA: TGTGCCAGCAGCCAAGGACTAGTGGCAAGCACAGATACGCAGTATTTT. This encodes CASSQGLVASTDTQYF. The chain joins TRBV3-1 (or the pseudogene TRBV3-2) to TRBJ2-3; D might be TRBD2 (6 bases). V lost 1 base to trimming and J lost 0 bases, with 11 bases between them. This CDR3 has 16 amino acids. CDR1 and CDR2 from the germline V gene are LGHDT and YNNKEL (reference sequence).

The chain uses TRBV11-2 and TRBJ2-7; 12 bases line up with TRBD2. With 5 bases clipped from V and 6 bases from J, the junction kept 14 bases outside the gene matches. The CDR3 loop spans 17 amino acids. CDR1 and CDR2 (germline): SGHAT, FQNNGV. The CDR3 DNA follows: TGTGCCAGCAGCCCATTCATGACTAGCGGGAGATTGGGCGAGCAGTACTTC. Protein product: CASSPFMTSGRLGEQYF.

V and J are TRBV27 and TRBJ2-1; 11 bases are a match to TRBD1. In germline, CDR1 is MNHEY, CDR2 SMNVEV (reference sequence). The CDR3 sequence is 17 residues long. The junction had 13 bases not matched to a gene; V was cut back by 6 bases and J by 6 bases. The CDR3 nucleotides read TGTGCCAGCAGCAGTAGGGACAGGGGGTCTCTCTCCAATGAGCAGTTCTTC. Amino acid sequence: CASSSRDRGSLSNEQFF.

This chain connects TRBV27 to TRBJ2-1; D uncertain. This CDR3 contains 13 residues. The germline gives CDR1 MNHEY, CDR2 SMNVEV (reference sequence). Between the trimmed V and J ends, which lost 3 bases and 4 bases, there was a span of 7 bases. This chain's CDR3 is CASSFGRYNEQFF. In DNA, the CDR3 is TGTGCCAGCAGTTTTGGCAGATACAATGAGCAGTTCTTC.

The rearrangement uses TRBV5-1 and TRBJ2-7, with 8 nucleotides matching TRBD1. The CDR3 is 13 amino acids. In germline, CDR1 is SGHRS, CDR2 YFSETQ. V shed 2 bases and J 5 bases; nucleotides not matched to a gene: 3. The CDR3 nucleotides are TGCGCCAGCAGCTTCCAGGGGGCGGACGAGCAGTACTTC. Translation: CASSFQGADEQYF.

The chain is built from TRBV4-1 and TRBJ2-7, with D perhaps matching TRBD2 (5 bases). Trimming removed 5 bases at V and 5 bases at J, with 19 bases between. CDR3 length: 15 residues. CDR1 is MGHRA and CDR2 is YSYEKL in the germline V gene. CDR3 protein: CASSLSSGNGNEQYF. CDR3 DNA: TGCGCCAGCAGCTTATCGTCGGGGAATGGTAACGAGCAGTACTTC.

The CDR3 DNA sequence: TGTGCCAGTAGTGACGCGGGAAGGGCCGGGGAGCTGTTTTTT. Translated, it gives CASSDAGRAGELFF. The V gene is TRBV19, the J gene TRBJ2-2; TRBD2 is a possible D gene (6 bases). Germline CDR1 is LNHDA and CDR2 is SQIVND (reference sequence). The CDR3 spans 14 residues. V lost 5 bases and J lost 6, with 13 bases in between.

The CDR3 coding sequence is TGCGCCAGCAGTGATGGAGGGTTAAACTATGGCTACACCTTC. This gives the protein CASSDGGLNYGYTF. The V and J genes are TRBV10-2 and TRBJ1-2; no clear D gene. Trimming left V 3 bases short and J 2 bases short, with 10 bases between. The CDR3 runs 14 residues. Germline CDR1 WSHSY, CDR2 SAAADI.

The chain employs TRBV7-8 and TRBJ2-7, with 8 bases lining up with TRBD1. CDR3 size: 15 residues. V dropped 5 bases and J dropped 0; count of bases not matched to a gene: 6. The germline gives CDR1 SGHVS, CDR2 FQNEAQ. The CDR3 coding sequence is TGTGCCAGCAGCCGACAGGGGCAACTCTCCTACGAGCAGTACTTC. Translated: CASSRQGQLSYEQYF.

The rearrangement uses TRBV18 and TRBJ1-6, with a tentative D call TRBD1 (5 bases). Trimming cost V 2 bases and J 6 bases, with 8 bases left between them. Germline CDR1 and CDR2: KGHSH and LQKENI. The CDR3 runs to 14 residues. The CDR3 sequence: CASSPDSVNSPLHF. CDR3 bases: TGTGCCAGCTCACCAGACAGCGTTAATTCACCCCTCCACTTT.

This chain connects TRBV7-2 to TRBJ2-5; TRBD2 matches 12 bases. This CDR3 region has 15 residues. V lost 5 bases, J lost 3 bases, and 4 bases stayed unmatched. Germline lookup yields CDR1 SGHTA and CDR2 FQGNSA. CDR3: CASSHGLAGKETQYF. The CDR3 bases are TGTGCCAGCAGCCACGGACTAGCGGGAAAAGAGACCCAGTACTTC.

V is TRBV6-6 and J is TRBJ2-3; maybe TRBD2 (6 bases). In germline, CDR1 is MNHNY, CDR2 SVGAGI (reference sequence). CDR3 size: 13 residues. The V end lost 2 bases, the J end lost 5 bases, and 8 bases lay between the germline ends. As DNA, the CDR3 is TGTGCCAGCAGTTACGGCGGGATAGATACGCAGTATTTT. Translation: CASSYGGIDTQYF.

V and J are TRBV4-1 and TRBJ2-1; D might be TRBD2 (5 bases). This CDR3 contains 16 residues. Germline V gene sequence: CDR1 MGHRA, CDR2 YSYEKL. Trimming removed 0 bases from V and 0 bases from J, with 9 bases in between. CDR3 bases: TGCGCCAGCAGCCAAGAATGGCGGGCCTCCTACAATGAGCAGTTCTTC. This encodes CASSQEWRASYNEQFF.

V gene TRBV30 combines with J gene TRBJ2-5, with 14 positions matching TRBD2. This CDR3 has 15 residues. The J segment lost 5 bases and the V segment lost 2 bases, leaving 4 bases of the junction unmatched. Germline CDR1 GTSNPN, CDR2 SVGIG (reference sequence). The chain's CDR3 is CAWSLGLAGVETQYF. The CDR3 nucleotides read TGTGCCTGGAGTCTGGGACTAGCGGGAGTCGAGACCCAGTACTTC.

This clone was counted only a few times. The rearrangement uses TRBV2 and TRBJ2-7; 9 nucleotides agree with TRBD1. The CDR3 runs 14 residues. Trimming cost V 4 bases and J 5 bases; bases outside gene matches: 6. CDR1 is SNHLY, CDR2 FYNNEI, per germline. DNA for the CDR3: TGTGCCAGCAGTGCGGACAGGGGAACGGACGAGCAGTACTTC. Translating gives CASSADRGTDEQYF.

This chain links TRBV5-1 with TRBJ2-5; D unresolved. Germline loops: CDR1 SGHRS, CDR2 YFSETQ. This CDR3 has 15 amino acids. V was pared by 0 bases and J by 2 bases, with 11 bases between. The CDR3 sequence: CASSLVWALQETQYF. The CDR3 nucleotides are TGCGCCAGCAGCTTGGTCTGGGCTCTTCAAGAGACCCAGTACTTC.

This chain joins TRBV30 and TRBJ2-3, with 8 bases lining up with TRBD1. Germline V gene sequence: CDR1 GTSNPN, CDR2 SVGIG (reference sequence). The CDR3 runs to 15 residues. The trim removed 1 base at V and 2 bases at J, leaving 5 bases unmatched. The CDR3 region is CAWSEGQGATDTQYF. As DNA, the CDR3 is TGTGCCTGGAGTGAAGGACAGGGAGCCACAGATACGCAGTATTTT.

V gene TRBV11-2 combines with J gene TRBJ2-2, with 7 nucleotides matching TRBD2. Germline V gives CDR1 SGHAT, CDR2 FQNNGV. V dropped 1 base and J dropped 5; count of bases not matched to a gene: 4. The CDR3 is made up of 15 amino acids. CDR3 amino acids: CASSLGTRRTGELFF. In DNA, the CDR3 is TGTGCCAGCAGCTTAGGGACTAGAAGGACCGGGGAGCTGTTTTTT.

V is TRBV3-1 (or the pseudogene TRBV3-2) and J is TRBJ1-2; maybe TRBD1 (6 bases). The CDR3 runs 17 residues. V shed 4 bases and J shed 3 bases, with 21 bases lying between them. The V gene's germline CDR1 is LGHDT and CDR2 YNNKEL (reference sequence). CDR3: CASSPPFAGAHYYGYTF. CDR3 in DNA: TGTGCCAGCAGCCCTCCCTTCGCAGGGGCCCACTACTATGGCTACACCTTC.

The chain combines TRBV18 with TRBJ2-1; 8 bases map to TRBD2. This CDR3 is built from 17 residues. Germline loops: CDR1 KGHSH, CDR2 LQKENI. J was trimmed by 0 bases and V by 4 bases; bases with no gene match: 8. The CDR3 sequence is CASSRGGGTNSYNEQFF. The CDR3 DNA reads TGTGCCAGCTCACGGGGCGGGGGGACCAACTCCTACAATGAGCAGTTCTTC.

The rearrangement links TRBV5-1 to TRBJ2-5, with TRBD2 matching over 9 bases. The CDR3 totals 14 residues. Germline assignment: CDR1 SGHRS and CDR2 YFSETQ. With V trimmed by 3 bases and J by 4 bases, 4 bases remained unmatched. As DNA, the CDR3 is TGCGCCAGCAGCTCGCAAGCGGGAGGAGAGACCCAGTACTTC. This translates into CASSSQAGGETQYF.

DNA for the CDR3: TGTGCCAGCTCACGAACCGGGACAGGGGCTTTCTGCGAGCAGTACTTC. Encoded protein: CASSRTGTGAFCEQYF. V gene TRBV18 combines with J gene TRBJ2-7; 10 bases match TRBD1. The ends lost 4 bases at V and 6 bases at J; junction bases unmatched: 12. Looked up from germline, CDR1 is KGHSH and CDR2 is LQKENI. This CDR3 region has 16 residues.

This chain links TRBV6-6 with TRBJ1-2; the match to TRBD1 covers 7 bases. The CDR3 sequence is 13 residues long. Germline V gene sequence: CDR1 MNHNY, CDR2 SVGAGI (reference sequence). The V and J ends lost 2 bases and 6 bases, in that order; junction bases with no gene match: 3. This CDR3 reads CASSYPTGDGYTF. CDR3 bases: TGTGCCAGCAGTTACCCTACAGGGGATGGCTACACCTTC.